A single sample gave rise to the 23 T cell receptor beta chains below, sequenced in a study of blood T cell repertoires in COVID-19. The method was immunoSEQ multiplex PCR; TCRdb's version includes in-frame clones alone and lacks a portion of them. The profile shows about 75,000 clones, 75% to 95% of them singletons. Specimen: peripheral blood. These receptors originate from a human donor in a cohort sampled during active COVID-19.

The chain couples TRBV19 to TRBJ1-1; TRBD1 might be the D (6 bases). Germline CDR1 is LNHDA and CDR2 is SQIVND (reference sequence). This CDR3 is 13 amino acids long. Trimming cost V 6 bases and J 4 bases, with 12 bases left between them. DNA of the CDR3: TGTGCCAGTAGAGGAAGAGGGGGCACTGAAGCTTTCTTT. It translates to CASRGRGGTEAFF.

The chain employs TRBV15 and TRBJ1-5; D is unresolved. Per the germline V gene, CDR1 is LNHNV and CDR2 is YYDKDF (reference sequence). The V end was cut by 3 bases, the J end by 5 bases, with 11 bases between. The CDR3 runs 14 residues. The CDR3 sequence is CATSSPAGYQPQHF. In DNA, the CDR3 is TGTGCCACCAGCAGCCCGGCGGGGTATCAGCCCCAGCATTTT.

The gene calls are TRBV5-6 and TRBJ1-4, with 7 bases aligning to TRBD1. Germline loops: CDR1 SGHDT, CDR2 YYEEEE. The junction had 8 bases not matched to a gene; V was cut back by 2 bases and J by 7 bases. The CDR3 totals 15 residues. CDR3 nucleotides: TGTGCCAGCAGCTTAACAGGGGCTCAAGGTGAAAAACTGTTTTTT. This encodes CASSLTGAQGEKLFF. The full variable domain, with the rest looked up from reference TRBV5-6 and TRBJ1-4, is DAGVTQSPTHLIKTRGQQVTLRCSPKSGHDTVSWYQQALGQGPQFIFQYYEEEERQRGNFPDRFSGHQFPNYSSELNVNALLLGDSALYLCASSLTGAQGEKLFFGSGTQLSVL.

The chain links TRBV24-1 to TRBJ2-3; possible D gene TRBD2, 5 bases. The CDR3 has 12 residues. Germline V CDR1 and CDR2: KGHDR, SFDVKD. V lost 4 bases and J lost 5, with 6 bases in between. The CDR3 nucleotides read TGTGCCACCAGTGACCGGGAAGATACGCAGTATTTT. This sequence encodes CATSDREDTQYF.

The V call is TRBV7-9, the J call TRBJ1-1, with 7 nucleotides matching TRBD1. Germline V gives CDR1 SEHNR, CDR2 FQNEAQ (reference sequence). CDR3 length: 14 residues. Trimming removed 5 bases from V and 1 base from J; junction bases left unmatched: 4. The CDR3 protein is CASSLQGTNTEAFF. In DNA form, the CDR3 reads TGTGCCAGCAGCCTACAGGGGACGAACACTGAAGCTTTCTTT.

The CDR3 loop is CASSFRGQETQYF. CDR3 in DNA: TGTGCCAGCAGCTTCAGGGGGCAAGAGACCCAGTACTTC. The chain uses TRBV7-9 and TRBJ2-5, with 7 bases aligning to TRBD1. Germline V lookup: CDR1 SEHNR, CDR2 FQNEAQ (reference sequence). V gave up 3 bases and J gave up 2 bases; unmatched junction bases: 0. The length of the CDR3 is 13 residues.

This clone has just a few counts. The CDR3 region is CASSQVSYEQYF. In DNA, the CDR3 is TGTGCCAGCAGCCAAGTTAGCTACGAGCAGTACTTC. The chain is built from TRBV3-1 (or the pseudogene TRBV3-2) and TRBJ2-7; D unclear. CDR1 LGHDT and CDR2 YNNKEL come from the germline V gene (reference sequence). The CDR3 consists of 12 residues. V gave up 1 base and J gave up 3 bases, with 4 bases separating them.

This chain uses TRBV10-2 with TRBJ2-3; the D gene is possibly TRBD2 (6 bases). Germline CDR1 is WSHSY and CDR2 is SAAADI. This CDR3 region has 14 residues. The V and J ends lost 6 bases and 4 bases respectively, with 14 bases between them. The CDR3 here is CASSPGGTADTQYF. The CDR3 DNA reads TGCGCCAGCAGCCCAGGCGGGACCGCAGATACGCAGTATTTT.

The V gene is TRBV7-2, the J gene TRBJ1-1; D not certain. CDR3 length: 14 residues. Trimming pared 8 bases from V and 0 bases from J, leaving 13 bases between. Germline lookup yields CDR1 SGHTA and CDR2 FQGNSA. The CDR3 coding sequence is TGTGCCAGCTGGGGAGCGGGCATGAACACTGAAGCTTTCTTT. Residues: CASWGAGMNTEAFF. Variable domain in full (rest from reference TRBV7-2 and TRBJ1-1): GAGVSQSPSNKVTEKGKDVELRCDPISGHTALYWYRQSLGQGLEFLIYFQGNSAPDKSGLPSDRFSAERTGGSVSTLTIQRTQQEDSAVYLCASWGAGMNTEAFFGQGTRLTVV.

CDR3 in DNA: TGTGCCAGCAGCTTAGCTCCGACTAGCGGGGTTGAGCAGTACTTC. Its protein is CASSLAPTSGVEQYF. The J gene is TRBJ2-7, the V gene TRBV7-9; 11 bases match TRBD2. Germline V gene sequence: CDR1 SEHNR, CDR2 FQNEAQ (reference sequence). CDR3 length: 15 residues. V was pared by 0 bases and J by 7 bases, with 5 bases of the junction left unmatched.

The V and J genes are TRBV18 and TRBJ2-1, with 7 bases fitting TRBD1. V shed 3 bases, J shed 5 bases, and the junction held 10 bases outside the gene matches. CDR3 length: 16 residues. Germline-derived CDR1 and CDR2 are KGHSH and LQKENI. The CDR3 loop reads CASSPTVGTANNEQFF. CDR3 coding DNA: TGTGCCAGCTCACCTACGGTCGGGACAGCAAACAATGAGCAGTTCTTC.

The rearrangement uses TRBV27 and TRBJ2-7; D might be TRBD1 (6 bases). CDR3 length: 17 amino acids. Trimming shortened V by 6 bases and J by 5 bases, and 26 bases separated the two germline ends. Germline CDR1 is MNHEY and CDR2 is SMNVEV (reference sequence). The CDR3 sequence: CASSLKGVSGPGDEQYF. The CDR3 region has the DNA TGTGCCAGCAGCCTAAAGGGGGTTTCGGGCCCAGGGGACGAGCAGTACTTC.

The chain links TRBV4-2 to TRBJ1-1; D is undetermined. This CDR3 has 14 residues. In germline, CDR1 is LGHNA, CDR2 YNFKEQ. The V and J ends lost 0 bases and 1 base respectively, with 6 bases between them. The CDR3 DNA is TGTGCCAGCAGCCAAGATCAGGCGAACACTGAAGCTTTCTTT. Protein product: CASSQDQANTEAFF.

This sequence joins TRBV11-2 and TRBJ2-3; TRBD2 might be the D (6 bases). This CDR3 is built from 16 residues. Per germline, CDR1 SGHAT and CDR2 FQNNGV. With 5 bases removed from V and 2 bases from J, the gap between germline ends came to 17 bases. CDR3 nucleotides: TGTGCCAGCAGCCAAATTCGGGGGAAGTCCACAGATACGCAGTATTTT. It is translated as CASSQIRGKSTDTQYF.

The chain has TRBV30 and TRBJ1-5; 7 bases are a match to TRBD1. The germline gives CDR1 GTSNPN, CDR2 SVGIG (reference sequence). The CDR3 totals 14 residues. Trimming removed 5 bases from V and 0 bases from J; junction bases left unmatched: 4. The CDR3, as DNA: TGTGCCTGGGGACAGGTTAATAGCAATCAGCCCCAGCATTTT. Amino acid sequence: CAWGQVNSNQPQHF.

CDR3 sequence: CASSYQTGPNEKLFF. As DNA, the CDR3 is TGTGCCAGCAGTTACCAGACAGGTCCGAATGAAAAACTGTTTTTT. The rearrangement joins TRBV28 to TRBJ1-4, with TRBD1 as a possible D gene (6 bases). Germline CDR1 reads MDHEN; CDR2 reads SYDVKM. V lost 4 bases to trimming and J lost 5 bases, with 14 bases between them. This CDR3 has 15 amino acids.

This sequence joins TRBV28 and TRBJ2-5; possibly TRBD2 for D (7 bases). Looked up from germline, CDR1 is MDHEN and CDR2 is SYDVKM. V shed 2 bases and J shed 1 base, with 14 bases lying between them. The CDR3 length is 16 residues. As DNA, the CDR3 is TGTGCCAGCAGTTTAAACCCTCGGGGGGCCCAAGAGACCCAGTACTTC. Amino acid sequence: CASSLNPRGAQETQYF.

This chain connects TRBV6-1 to TRBJ1-5, with D possibly being TRBD1 (6 bases). Trimming shortened V by 1 base and J by 0 bases, and 10 bases separated the two germline ends. The CDR3 extends over 16 amino acids. Germline assignment: CDR1 MNHNS and CDR2 SASEGT. The CDR3 spells CASSEEGTHSNQPQHF. The DNA of the CDR3 is TGTGCCAGCAGTGAAGAGGGGACACATAGCAATCAGCCCCAGCATTTT.

The V call is TRBV5-1, the J call TRBJ1-4, with D hard to call. Between the trimmed V and J ends, which lost 4 bases and 5 bases, there was a span of 15 bases. Looked up from germline, CDR1 is SGHRS and CDR2 is YFSETQ. The CDR3 runs 15 residues. The CDR3 loop reads CASSVQHGLNEKLFF. The CDR3 DNA reads TGCGCCAGCAGCGTACAACACGGACTAAATGAAAAACTGTTTTTT.

The rearrangement uses TRBV5-1 and TRBJ2-1; 8 bases agree with TRBD1. After removal of 1 base from V and 10 bases from J, the junction contained 10 bases not matched to a gene. The CDR3 is 15 amino acids. The germline V gene encodes CDR1 SGHRS and CDR2 YFSETQ. The CDR3 protein is CASSLRQGPRGEQFF. The CDR3 region has the DNA TGCGCCAGCAGCTTGCGACAGGGGCCCAGGGGAGAGCAGTTCTTC.

The chain uses TRBV5-1 and TRBJ1-1; D gene unclear. Trimming stripped 5 bases from V and 5 bases from J, with 13 bases between. The germline gives CDR1 SGHRS, CDR2 YFSETQ. The CDR3 contains 13 residues. The CDR3 DNA is TGCGCCAGCAGTTCGGCGGGGAATACTGAAGCTTTCTTT. This gives the protein CASSSAGNTEAFF.

The V and J genes are TRBV30 and TRBJ2-7, with a weak D call TRBD2 (6 bases). The CDR3 is 16 residues long. The V gene's germline CDR1 is GTSNPN and CDR2 SVGIG (reference sequence). Trimming took off 2 bases at V and 7 bases at J, with 24 bases between the two ends. CDR3 sequence reads: CAWSPYTGSNWGEQYF. The CDR3 region has the DNA TGTGCCTGGAGTCCCTACACCGGGAGCAACTGGGGTGAGCAGTACTTC.

This chain links TRBV11-2 with TRBJ2-5, with 8 bases fitting TRBD2. V gave up 4 bases and J gave up 1 base; unmatched junction bases: 14. This CDR3 region has 18 residues. CDR1 is SGHAT and CDR2 is FQNNGV in the germline V gene. The CDR3, as DNA: TGTGCCAGCAGCTCTAGCTCCTGGGGCGGGGGGTTCCAAGAGACCCAGTACTTC. It encodes CASSSSSWGGGFQETQYF.